This T cell receptor (beta chain) comes out of a study of T cell repertoires in cytomegalovirus infection. TCRdb called the reads again in MiXCR, with one record for every CDR3 protein. Of fewer than 300,000 distinct CDR3 sequences in the sample, roughly a quarter were seen once. The germline V and J ends were trimmed by 4 bases and 3 bases, with 21 bases remaining between them. Germline CDR1 is SEHNR and CDR2 is FQNEAQ (reference sequence). The CDR3 covers 18 residues. In its sample, this clonotype was seen many times. The source material was PBMCs. This TCR derives from a human donor in good health (CMV status not recorded). Some clones in this sample may be carry-over from other donors' samples. The chain employs TRBV7-9 and TRBJ2-2; TRBD1 might be the D (6 bases). The CDR3 sequence: CASSSPPRGDRDTGELFF. The CDR3 DNA sequence: TGTGCCAGCAGCTCCCCCCCCAGGGGAGATCGGGACACCGGGGAGCTGTTTTTT.